These T cell receptor beta chains were read from a single sample in a study of human T cells and chemical hapten exposure. TCRdb re-analysed the RACE reads in MiXCR, keeping a single row per CDR3 protein. This table holds approximately 95,000 distinct CDR3 sequences, more than 9.5% found once. The sequenced sample was whole blood, obtained in connection with sensitization to the hapten diphenylcyclopropenone (DPC). Receptors were obtained from a woman between 40 and 55 years old with alopecia areata. Some clones in this sample may be carry-over from other donors' samples. Each CDR3 is given with its conserved first and last residue. D genes are given only for firm matches. Where a row states a size, it is once, few, many or the class of an expanded clone; other rows omit it.

CDR3	DNA	D	size	V	J
CASWTGFEQFF	TGTGCCAGCTGGACGGGGTTTGAGCAGTTCTTC	.	many	TRBV28	TRBJ2-1
CAWSVQGGHIDFF	TGTGCCTGGAGTGTTCAGGGTGGACACATAGACTTCTTC	.	.	TRBV30	TRBJ2-1
CASSRIQNEKLFF	TGTGCCAGCTCGCGGATTCAAAATGAAAAACTGTTTTTT	.	few	TRBV18	TRBJ1-4
CASSYSLAGTSPEVDTQYF	TGTGCCAGCAGTTACTCCTTAGCGGGTACCTCCCCCGAAGTGGATACGCAGTATTTT	TRBD2	few	TRBV6-2/TRBV6-3	TRBJ2-3
CASSEVGRSDTQYF	TGTGCCAGCAGTGAAGTTGGGAGATCAGATACGCAGTATTTT	.	.	TRBV25-1	TRBJ2-3
CASSLSRRGVSNQPQHF	TGTGCCAGCAGCTTATCGCGTCGGGGGGTGAGCAATCAGCCCCAGCATTTT	.	.	TRBV7-2	TRBJ1-5
CASSYSRRVAEYEQYF	TGTGCCAGCAGTTACTCGAGAAGGGTCGCCGAATACGAGCAGTACTTC	.	few	TRBV6-2/TRBV6-3	TRBJ2-7
CSAQSGGSTDTQYF	TGCAGTGCCCAGAGCGGGGGTAGCACAGATACGCAGTATTTT	TRBD2	few	TRBV20-1	TRBJ2-3
CASSPEGTGAAEQFF	TGTGCCAGCAGCCCCGAGGGAACCGGGGCGGCTGAGCAGTTCTTC	.	many	TRBV2	TRBJ2-1
CASSLVLYGYTF	TGTGCCAGCAGTTTGGTCCTTTATGGCTACACCTTC	.	few	TRBV28	TRBJ1-2
CASSGQANYGYTF	TGTGCCAGCAGTGGGCAAGCTAACTATGGCTACACCTTC	.	many	TRBV2	TRBJ1-2
CASSSQFLDTQYF	TGTGCCAGCAGCTCTCAATTTTTAGATACGCAGTATTTT	.	.	TRBV7-2	TRBJ2-3
CASSTTSGRAFEQYF	TGTGCCAGCAGTACGACTAGCGGGAGGGCCTTCGAGCAGTACTTC	TRBD2	few	TRBV27	TRBJ2-7
CASSLLGGSHAGELFF	TGTGCCAGCAGCTTACTCGGTGGGTCACACGCCGGGGAGCTGTTTTTT	.	few	TRBV7-2	TRBJ2-2
CASSLPQGLNNEQFF	TGTGCCAGCAGCTTGCCGCAGGGGCTAAACAATGAGCAGTTCTTC	.	.	TRBV5-5	TRBJ2-1
CASSRTTGEQYF	TGTGCCAGCTCTAGGACCACGGGCGAGCAGTACTTC	.	few	TRBV28	TRBJ2-7
CASSLQGAPDTQYF	TGTGCCAGCAGTCTACAGGGGGCCCCAGATACGCAGTATTTT	TRBD1	many	TRBV7-9	TRBJ2-3
CASSVGITGAAGNTIYF	TGTGCCAGCAGCGTAGGAATCACAGGGGCGGCTGGAAACACCATATATTTT	TRBD1	few	TRBV9	TRBJ1-3
CASSLEVPGDTQYF	TGCGCCAGCAGCTTGGAAGTCCCCGGAGATACGCAGTATTTT	.	few	TRBV5-1	TRBJ2-3
CASSSPRGFTYERYF	TGTGCCAGCAGTTCGCCTAGGGGATTCACCTACGAGCGGTACTTC	.	.	TRBV28	TRBJ2-7
CASSTLGGEPQYF	TGTGCCAGCTCCACCCTGGGGGGAGAGCCCCAGTACTTC	.	many	TRBV9	TRBJ2-5
CASSLPRGPYEQYF	TGTGCCAGCAGCCTACCCCGGGGCCCCTACGAGCAGTACTTC	.	.	TRBV28	TRBJ2-7
CASSATGLEAFF	TGTGCCAGCAGCGCGACAGGTCTCGAAGCTTTCTTT	.	few	TRBV3-1	TRBJ1-1
CASSLSPEMNTEAFF	TGTGCCAGCAGCTTATCCCCAGAGATGAACACTGAAGCTTTCTTT	.	many	TRBV7-2	TRBJ1-1
CASSLGDLSGTQYF	TGCGCCAGCAGCTTGGGTGACCTGTCAGGGACCCAGTACTTC	.	.	TRBV5-1	TRBJ2-5
CASSSRPATNEKLFF	TGTGCCAGTAGTTCTAGACCTGCAACTAATGAAAAACTGTTTTTT	.	many	TRBV19	TRBJ1-4
CASSLEGSYNSPLHF	TGCGCCAGCAGCTTGGAAGGCTCCTATAATTCACCCCTCCACTTT	.	many	TRBV5-1	TRBJ1-6
CASSRDRGTSSYNSPLHF	TGTGCCAGCAGTCGGGACAGGGGAACGAGCTCCTATAATTCACCCCTCCACTTT	TRBD1	many	TRBV6-5	TRBJ1-6
CATSDLGPGETTNEKLFF	TGTGCCACCAGTGACCTGGGACCGGGTGAGACTACTAATGAAAAACTGTTTTTT	.	few	TRBV24-1	TRBJ1-4
CASSSRLDGPTDEQFF	TGTGCCAGCAGCTCACGACTAGACGGTCCTACTGATGAGCAGTTCTTC	.	many	TRBV11-2	TRBJ2-1
CSAEVGANTGELFF	TGCAGCGCTGAGGTCGGAGCGAACACCGGGGAGCTGTTTTTT	.	many	TRBV29-1	TRBJ2-2
CASSLTGLTDTQYF	TGTGCCAGCAGCCTGACAGGGTTGACAGATACGCAGTATTTT	TRBD1	many	TRBV3-1	TRBJ2-3
CSATGTGSHTEAFF	TGCAGTGCAACCGGGACAGGGTCCCACACTGAAGCTTTCTTT	TRBD1	many	TRBV20-1	TRBJ1-1
CASSHGVAGYVGELFF	TGTGCCAGCAGCCACGGGGTAGCGGGATACGTCGGGGAGCTGTTTTTT	TRBD2	many	TRBV5-4	TRBJ2-2
CASSLSPGARANEKLFF	TGTGCCAGCAGTTTATCCCCCGGAGCTCGGGCTAATGAAAAACTGTTTTTT	.	few	TRBV27	TRBJ1-4
CASSPRDSYGGYTF	TGTGCCAGCAGTCCCCGGGACAGCTATGGTGGCTACACCTTC	TRBD1	many	TRBV6-1	TRBJ1-2
CASSEVGPGGGYEQYF	TGTGCCAGCAGTGAAGTAGGACCCGGGGGAGGTTACGAGCAGTACTTC	.	many	TRBV6-1	TRBJ2-7
CASRPRPFNGEQFF	TGTGCCAGCCGACCCCGGCCGTTTAATGGCGAGCAGTTCTTC	.	few	TRBV11-2	TRBJ2-1
CASSPGPDQETQYF	TGTGCCAGCAGCCCCGGGCCGGATCAAGAGACCCAGTACTTC	.	.	TRBV11-2	TRBJ2-5
CASSPQETIYEQYF	TGTGCCAGCAGCCCCCAAGAGACGATCTACGAGCAGTACTTC	.	.	TRBV7-2	TRBJ2-7
CASSYSAAQGAQHF	TGTGCCAGCAGTTACTCGGCGGCACAGGGGGCCCAGCATTTT	TRBD1	.	TRBV6-5	TRBJ1-5
CASRKDTREAFF	TGTGCCAGCAGGAAGGACACGCGTGAAGCTTTCTTT	.	many	TRBV6-2/TRBV6-3	TRBJ1-1
CASSLRGPYEQYF	TGTGCCAGCAGCCTCCGGGGACCCTACGAGCAGTACTTC	.	many	TRBV7-2	TRBJ2-7
CASSRDNPYEQYF	TGCGCCAGCAGTCGGGACAACCCCTACGAGCAGTACTTC	.	many	TRBV5-1	TRBJ2-7
CATHGTSGRAGNEQFF	TGTGCCACCCACGGGACTAGCGGGAGGGCCGGGAATGAGCAGTTCTTC	TRBD2	many	TRBV10-3	TRBJ2-1
CASSVGTGGQPQHF	TGTGCCAGCAGCGTTGGGACAGGGGGCCAGCCCCAGCATTTT	TRBD1	few	TRBV9	TRBJ1-5
CASSLGQGGYTF	TGTGCCAGCTCACTGGGACAGGGGGGCTACACCTTC	TRBD1	.	TRBV18	TRBJ1-2
CASSMASGMDEQYF	TGTGCCAGTAGTATGGCTAGCGGGATGGACGAGCAGTACTTC	TRBD2	few	TRBV19	TRBJ2-7
CASSGQGTGNSPLHF	TGTGCCAGCAGTGGGCAGGGGACGGGTAATTCACCCCTCCACTTT	.	few	TRBV2	TRBJ1-6
CASSLASGPTTEAFF	TGCGCCAGCAGCTTGGCGTCCGGGCCGACCACTGAAGCTTTCTTT	.	many	TRBV5-1	TRBJ1-1
CSARVEGPNSNQPQHF	TGCAGTGCTAGAGTCGAGGGGCCCAATAGCAATCAGCCCCAGCATTTT	.	.	TRBV20-1	TRBJ1-5
CSVAGLGGKNTEAFF	TGCAGCGTTGCGGGCCTAGGGGGGAAGAACACTGAAGCTTTCTTT	.	.	TRBV29-1	TRBJ1-1
CASSPRPYTDTQYF	TGTGCCAGCAGCCCGCGACCCTACACAGATACGCAGTATTTT	.	many	TRBV13	TRBJ2-3
CASSSPSLAGSGELFF	TGTGCCAGCAGTTCCCCAAGTCTAGCGGGGAGCGGGGAGCTGTTTTTT	TRBD2	many	TRBV28	TRBJ2-2
CSVDRGGVDTQYF	TGCAGCGTTGACCGCGGGGGTGTGGATACGCAGTATTTT	TRBD2	few	TRBV29-1	TRBJ2-3